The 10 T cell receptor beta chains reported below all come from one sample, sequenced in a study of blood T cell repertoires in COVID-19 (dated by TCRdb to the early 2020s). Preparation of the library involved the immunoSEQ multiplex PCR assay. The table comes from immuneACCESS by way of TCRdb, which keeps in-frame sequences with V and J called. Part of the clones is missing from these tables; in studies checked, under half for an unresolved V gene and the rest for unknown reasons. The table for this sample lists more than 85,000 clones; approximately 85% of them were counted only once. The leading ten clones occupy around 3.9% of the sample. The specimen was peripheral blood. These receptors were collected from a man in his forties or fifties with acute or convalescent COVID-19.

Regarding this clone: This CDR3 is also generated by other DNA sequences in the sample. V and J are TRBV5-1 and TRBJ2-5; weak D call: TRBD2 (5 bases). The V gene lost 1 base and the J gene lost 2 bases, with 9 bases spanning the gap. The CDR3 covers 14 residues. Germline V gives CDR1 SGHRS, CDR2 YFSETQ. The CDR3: CASSLYPGQETQYF. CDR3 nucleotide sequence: TGCGCCAGCAGCTTGTACCCGGGACAAGAGACCCAGTACTTC.

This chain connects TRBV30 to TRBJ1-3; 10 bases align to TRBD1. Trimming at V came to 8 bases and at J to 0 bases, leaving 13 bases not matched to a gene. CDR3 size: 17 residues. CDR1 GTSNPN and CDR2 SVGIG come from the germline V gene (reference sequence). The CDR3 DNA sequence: TGTGCCACCTCCGGGACAGGGGCACAGAGCTCTGGAAACACCATATATTTT. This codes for CATSGTGAQSSGNTIYF.

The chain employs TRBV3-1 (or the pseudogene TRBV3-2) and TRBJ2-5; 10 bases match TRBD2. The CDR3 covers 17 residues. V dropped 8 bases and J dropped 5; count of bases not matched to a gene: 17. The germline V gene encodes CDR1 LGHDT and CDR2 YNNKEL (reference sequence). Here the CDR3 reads CASLKGSGGAESETQYF. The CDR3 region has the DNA TGTGCCAGCCTCAAGGGGAGCGGGGGGGCCGAGAGTGAGACCCAGTACTTC.

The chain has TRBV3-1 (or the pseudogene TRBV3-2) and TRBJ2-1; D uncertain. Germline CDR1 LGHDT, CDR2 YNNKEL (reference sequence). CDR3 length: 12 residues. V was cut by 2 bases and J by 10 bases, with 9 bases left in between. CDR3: CASSQPAGEQFF. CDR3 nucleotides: TGTGCCAGCAGCCAACCCGCCGGGGAGCAGTTCTTC.

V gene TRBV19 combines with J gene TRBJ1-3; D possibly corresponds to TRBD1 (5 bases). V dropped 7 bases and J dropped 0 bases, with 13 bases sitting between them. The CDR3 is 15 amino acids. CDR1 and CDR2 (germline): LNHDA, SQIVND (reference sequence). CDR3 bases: TGTGCCAGTATTGATGGGGCAAGCTCTGGAAACACCATATATTTT. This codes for CASIDGASSGNTIYF. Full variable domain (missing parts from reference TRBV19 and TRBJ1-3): DGGITQSPKYLFRKEGQNVTLSCEQNLNHDAMYWYRQDPGQGLRLIYYSQIVNDFQKGDIAEGYSVSREKKESFPLTVTSAQKNPTAFYLCASIDGASSGNTIYFGEGSWLTVV.

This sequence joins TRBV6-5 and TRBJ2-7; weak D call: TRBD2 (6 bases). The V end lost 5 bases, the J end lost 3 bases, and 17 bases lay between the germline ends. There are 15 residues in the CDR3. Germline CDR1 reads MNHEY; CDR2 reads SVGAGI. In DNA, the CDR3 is TGTGCCAGCAGTACCCGAATGGGACTTGACTACGAGCAGTACTTC. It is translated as CASSTRMGLDYEQYF.

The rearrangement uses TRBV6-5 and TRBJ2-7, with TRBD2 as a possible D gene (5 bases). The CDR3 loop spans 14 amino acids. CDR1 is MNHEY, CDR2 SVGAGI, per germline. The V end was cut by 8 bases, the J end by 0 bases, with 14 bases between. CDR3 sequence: CASGARGNSYEQYF. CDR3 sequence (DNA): TGTGCCAGCGGAGCCCGGGGAAACTCCTACGAGCAGTACTTC.

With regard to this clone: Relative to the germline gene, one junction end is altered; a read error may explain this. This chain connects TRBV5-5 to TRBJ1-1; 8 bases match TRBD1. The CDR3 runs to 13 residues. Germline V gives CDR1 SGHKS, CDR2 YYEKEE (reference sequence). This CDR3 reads CASSLDRDTEAFF. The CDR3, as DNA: TGTGCCAGCAGTTTGGACAGGGACACTGAAGCTTTCTTT.

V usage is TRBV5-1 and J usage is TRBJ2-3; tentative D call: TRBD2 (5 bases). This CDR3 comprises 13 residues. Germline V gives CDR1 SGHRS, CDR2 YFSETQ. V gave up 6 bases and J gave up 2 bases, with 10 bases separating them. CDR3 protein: CASMGVTTDTQYF. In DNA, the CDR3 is TGCGCCAGCATGGGAGTTACCACAGATACGCAGTATTTT.

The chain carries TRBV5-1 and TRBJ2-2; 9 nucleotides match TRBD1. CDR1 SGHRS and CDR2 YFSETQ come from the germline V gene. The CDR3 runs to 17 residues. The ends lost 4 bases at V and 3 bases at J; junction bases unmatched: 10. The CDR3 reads CASSPGRDRVDTGELFF. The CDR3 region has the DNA TGCGCCAGCAGCCCGGGGCGGGACAGGGTGGACACCGGGGAGCTGTTTTTT.